Following are 12 T cell receptor beta chains from one sample sequenced in a study of graft-versus-host responses after intestinal transplantation. No antigen has been assigned to these receptors. Here immunoSEQ multiplex PCR was the method, and the copy in TCRdb shows in-frame clones only, minus some. Of 70,000 or so clones in the sample, 84% are singletons; the top ten hold around 0.37%. Here the sequenced sample was unstimulated CD4+ T cells sorted from spleen or lymph node cells, taken before transplant. The receptors were gathered from a human donor who was the organ donor for an intestinal transplant.

The genes are TRBV2 and TRBJ1-5; D not certain. Trimming took off 3 bases at V and 9 bases at J, with 15 bases between the two ends. Germline lookup yields CDR1 SNHLY and CDR2 FYNNEI. The length of the CDR3 is 14 residues. CDR3 nucleotides: TGTGCCAGCAGTGAGGAGGTCACGGAGTGGCCCCAGCATTTT. Protein product: CASSEEVTEWPQHF.

This chain joins TRBV5-1 and TRBJ2-2, with a tentative D call TRBD1 (6 bases). Looked up from germline, CDR1 is SGHRS and CDR2 is YFSETQ. This CDR3 is 15 amino acids long. V was clipped by 5 bases and J by 3 bases, with 14 bases between them. The CDR3 is CASRATGSDTGELFF. The CDR3 DNA is TGCGCCAGCAGGGCCACAGGGAGTGACACCGGGGAGCTGTTTTTT. Full variable domain (outside the CDR3, taken from reference TRBV5-1 and TRBJ2-2): KAGVTQTPRYLIKTRGQQVTLSCSPISGHRSVSWYQQTPGQGLQFLFEYFSETQRNKGNFPGRFSGRQFSNSRSEMNVSTLELGDSALYLCASRATGSDTGELFFGEGSRLTVL.

The chain combines TRBV7-9 with TRBJ1-5; possible D gene TRBD1, 5 bases. The CDR3 is made up of 16 amino acids. CDR1 is SEHNR, CDR2 FQNEAQ, per germline (reference sequence). V was cut by 0 bases and J by 9 bases, with 18 bases left in between. In nucleotides, the CDR3 is TGTGCCAGCAGCTTAGCGCTCGGGACGGACTATGCGCCCCAGCATTTT. This sequence encodes CASSLALGTDYAPQHF.

The count of this clone is one. The V gene is TRBV5-4, the J gene TRBJ2-3; the D gene is possibly TRBD2 (5 bases). V was shortened by 4 bases and J by 2 bases, with 17 bases between the two germline ends. This CDR3 region has 16 residues. Germline values: CDR1 SGHNT, CDR2 YYREEE (reference sequence). The CDR3 DNA follows: TGTGCCAGCAGCGCCCCTGGGAGACAACCCACAGATACGCAGTATTTT. It codes for CASSAPGRQPTDTQYF.

The V gene is TRBV18, the J gene TRBJ1-1; D might be TRBD1 (6 bases). The CDR3 is 14 amino acids. Per the germline V gene, CDR1 is KGHSH and CDR2 is LQKENI. Between the trimmed V and J ends, which lost 5 bases and 1 base, there was a span of 11 bases. The CDR3 region is CASSEQGTNTEAFF. In nucleotides, the CDR3 is TGTGCCAGCTCAGAACAGGGTACGAACACTGAAGCTTTCTTT.

The chain recombines TRBV4-1 with TRBJ2-3; 8 bases are shared with TRBD1. The V gene's germline CDR1 is MGHRA and CDR2 YSYEKL. The CDR3 has 15 residues. V was clipped by 3 bases and J by 1 base; unmatched bases: 3. This CDR3 is CASSHPGGGTDTQYF. The DNA for the CDR3 is TGCGCCAGCAGCCATCCAGGGGGCGGCACAGATACGCAGTATTTT.

J is TRBJ2-3 and V is TRBV28; 13 nucleotides align to TRBD2. The CDR3 totals 13 residues. The germline V gene has CDR1 MDHEN and CDR2 SYDVKM. The V and J ends lost 11 bases and 6 bases, in that order; junction bases with no gene match: 5. In DNA form, the CDR3 reads TGTGCCGGAACTAGCGGGGGGGATGATACGCAGTATTTT. Protein sequence: CAGTSGGDDTQYF.

V and J are TRBV14 and TRBJ2-7; D perhaps matches TRBD2 (5 bases). Trimming pared 4 bases from V and 2 bases from J, leaving 15 bases between. The CDR3 covers 15 residues. Germline lookup yields CDR1 SGHDN and CDR2 FVKESK. The CDR3 loop is CASSPPSRETYEQYV. CDR3 DNA: TGTGCCAGCAGCCCCCCATCGAGGGAAACCTACGAGCAGTACGTC.

The chain combines TRBV6-1 with TRBJ1-1; the D gene is possibly TRBD1 (6 bases). Germline CDR1 MNHNS, CDR2 SASEGT. V shed 11 bases and J shed 5 bases, with 24 bases lying between them. This CDR3 region has 15 residues. CDR3 amino acids: CAAEGPGQMTTEAFF. CDR3 DNA: TGTGCCGCCGAGGGACCGGGACAAATGACAACTGAAGCTTTCTTT.

The chain combines TRBV7-2 with TRBJ2-5; 12 bases fit TRBD2. The CDR3 is made up of 16 amino acids. Per germline, CDR1 SGHTA and CDR2 FQGNSA. V trimming: 2 bases; J trimming: 5 bases; junction bases outside the gene matches: 6. The CDR3 spells CASSLRPSGGAETQYF. CDR3 sequence (DNA): TGTGCCAGCAGCTTAAGGCCTAGCGGGGGGGCCGAGACCCAGTACTTC.

The chain couples TRBV27 to TRBJ1-6; possibly TRBD1 for D (5 bases). The CDR3 runs 13 residues. Germline V CDR1 and CDR2: MNHEY, SMNVEV (reference sequence). Trimming took 6 bases from V and 7 from J, leaving 10 bases between them. Here the CDR3 reads CASRQAANSPLHF. The DNA of the CDR3 is TGTGCCAGCAGACAGGCCGCCAATTCACCCCTCCACTTT.

This chain joins TRBV23-1 and TRBJ1-2, with D maybe TRBD1 (5 bases). TRBV23-1 is known as an ORF, though its function is uncertain. The ends were cut back, 2 bases at V and 6 bases at J, with 13 bases in the middle. The length of the CDR3 is 14 residues. The CDR3, as DNA: TGCGCCAGCAGTCAACTCAAGGGGAGGCATGGCTACACCTTC. It translates to CASSQLKGRHGYTF.